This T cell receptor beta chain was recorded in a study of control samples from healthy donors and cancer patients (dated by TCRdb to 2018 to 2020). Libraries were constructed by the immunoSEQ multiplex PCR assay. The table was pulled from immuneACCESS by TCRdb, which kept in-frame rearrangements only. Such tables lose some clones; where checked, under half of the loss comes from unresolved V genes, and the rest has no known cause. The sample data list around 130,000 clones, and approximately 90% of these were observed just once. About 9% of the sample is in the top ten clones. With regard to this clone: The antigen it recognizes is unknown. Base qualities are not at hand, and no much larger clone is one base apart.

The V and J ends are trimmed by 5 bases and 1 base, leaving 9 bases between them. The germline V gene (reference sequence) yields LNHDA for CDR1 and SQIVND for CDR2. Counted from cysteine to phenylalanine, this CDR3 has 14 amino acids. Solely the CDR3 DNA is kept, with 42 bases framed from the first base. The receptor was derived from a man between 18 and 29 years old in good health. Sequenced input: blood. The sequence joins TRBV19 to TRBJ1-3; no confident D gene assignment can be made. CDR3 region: CASSQSYSGNTIYF. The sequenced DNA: TGTGCCAGTAGTCAGTCCTATTCTGGAAACACCATATATTTT.